This TCR beta chain was captured in a study of vaccination and CD4 T cells after COVID-19. As for the study in general: Nasal swab PCR detected SARS-CoV-2 in convalescent patients; nine had mild disease, one severe. Two of the convalescents were Hispanic, and the group consisted of six males and four females. Either the Pfizer-BioNTech BNT162b2 or Moderna mRNA-1273 vaccine was given as two doses. General study results and limits: Spike mono-reactivity was found in 304 of 307 vaccine-specific clones from convalescent patients.

The CDR3 has 15 amino acids. Germline-derived CDR1 and CDR2 are SGHNT and YYREEE (reference sequence). Trimming left V 0 bases short and J 5 bases short, with 14 bases between. This clonotype was observed a handful of times. Its antigen is undetermined. TCRdb passed the PCR reads through MiXCR, listing each CDR3 protein once. Of 20,000 to 30,000 distinct CDR3 sequences detected, approximately 51% appear once; the ten largest clones hold about 1%. Material: CD4+ T cells from blood, obtained before SARS-CoV-2 vaccination. The clonotype originates from a human donor who had recovered from COVID-19. The chain uses TRBV5-4 and TRBJ2-5, with a tentative D call TRBD1 (5 bases). The CDR3 bases are TGTGCCAGCAGCTTGGCCCACAGGTCGGTGGAGACCCAGTACTTC. The encoded protein is CASSLAHRSVETQYF. The full variable domain, its missing parts supplied by reference TRBV5-4 and TRBJ2-5, is ETGVTQSPTHLIKTRGQQVTLRCSSQSGHNTVSWYQQALGQGPQFIFQYYREEENGRGNFPPRFSGLQFPNYSSELNVNALELDDSALYLCASSLAHRSVETQYFGPGTRLLVL.